This T cell receptor (beta chain) was recorded in a study of shared clonotypes between healthy human individuals. The CDR3 totals 15 residues. The germline V gene encodes CDR1 MNHEY and CDR2 SVGAGI. After removal of 7 bases from V and 9 bases from J, the junction contained 13 bases not matched to a gene. Using immunoSEQ multiplex PCR, the repertoire was profiled, and TCRdb retains in-frame clones only, with some absent. This repertoire shows 2.3 million or so clones, over 85% found once; its top ten account for 0.35% to 0.5%. This clonotype originated in a man aged 18 to 35 in good health. Some clones in this sample may be carry-over from other donors' samples. The gene calls are TRBV6-5 and TRBJ2-7; TRBD2 matches at 12 bases. The material sequenced was naive CD4+ T cells from PBMCs. The subset denotes: CD45RA+ positively selected. The CDR3 sequence is CASNPSGRALQGQYF. The CDR3 DNA sequence: TGTGCCAGCAACCCTAGCGGGAGGGCACTTCAGGGGCAGTACTTC.